The 15 T cell receptor beta chains below were found in one sample sequenced in a study of spatial heterogeneity in lung cancer. These receptors' targets are unknown. The study, taken as a whole, reports: In tumors, expanded intratumoral alpha and beta TCR counts tracked mutation counts.

The time point denotes: sample taken at primary tumor resection. Via MiXCR, TCRdb re-called the 5' RACE reads, giving one row per CDR3 protein. Seen here are 20,000 to 25,000 distinct CDR3 sequences, roughly 9% observed once, and the top ten hold roughly 8%. Specimen: lung tumor tissue, collected at surgery. These receptors all stem from a male donor with early-stage non-small cell lung cancer.

This clonotype was found a few times. The chain combines TRBV5-4 with TRBJ1-6; TRBD1 is a possible D gene (5 bases). The CDR3 spans 15 residues. V lost 1 base, J lost 6 bases, and 11 bases lay in between. Germline-derived CDR1 and CDR2 are SGHNT and YYREEE (reference sequence). CDR3 region: CASSLKTALNSPLHF. Here the CDR3 DNA reads TGTGCCAGCAGCTTGAAGACAGCTCTTAATTCACCCCTCCACTTT.

This clonotype was counted ten times or more. V and J are TRBV2 and TRBJ2-6, with D unresolved. The V gene's germline CDR1 is SNHLY and CDR2 FYNNEI. V was pared by 4 bases and J by 0 bases, with 7 bases between. The CDR3 is made up of 15 amino acids. In DNA form, the CDR3 reads TGTGCCAGCAGTGTTTTGGTCTCTGGGGCCAACGTCCTGACTTTC. Translating gives CASSVLVSGANVLTF. Looking up the rest from reference TRBV2 and TRBJ2-6 gives the full variable domain: EPEVTQTPSHQVTQMGQEVILRCVPISNHLYFYWYRQILGQKVEFLVSFYNNEISEKSEIFDDQFSVERPDGSNFTLKIRSTKLEDSAMYFCASSVLVSGANVLTFGAGSRLTVL.

This clonotype was counted only a few times. The J gene is TRBJ2-1, the V gene TRBV28; D call uncertain. The CDR3 runs 15 residues. V was clipped by 2 bases and J by 9 bases, with 17 bases between them. Germline V gives CDR1 MDHEN, CDR2 SYDVKM. The CDR3 region is CASSLRTARWGEQFF. The CDR3 DNA is TGTGCCAGCAGTTTACGTACGGCCCGGTGGGGTGAGCAGTTCTTC.

The rearrangement joins TRBV20-1 to TRBJ2-1, with TRBD1 identical over 11 bases. The trim removed 7 bases at V and 6 bases at J, leaving 5 bases unmatched. The CDR3 covers 13 residues. Germline V CDR1 and CDR2: DFQATT, SNEGSKA (reference sequence). CDR3: CSVGQGASNEQFF. CDR3 DNA sequence: TGCAGTGTCGGACAGGGGGCCAGCAATGAGCAGTTCTTC.

This clonotype was detected ten times or more. The chain has TRBV5-1 and TRBJ1-6; weak D call: TRBD1 (5 bases). From germline, CDR1 is SGHRS and CDR2 YFSETQ. The germline V and J ends were trimmed by 1 base and 8 bases, with 10 bases remaining between them. This CDR3 is 14 amino acids long. Written as DNA, the CDR3 is TGCGCCAGCAGCTTGCCGATCAGGGATTCACCCCTCCACTTT. Encoded protein: CASSLPIRDSPLHF.

This clonotype appeared many times. The J gene is TRBJ2-3, the V gene TRBV18; D ambiguous. V was clipped by 3 bases and J by 1 base, with 2 bases between them. The CDR3 extends over 12 amino acids. Germline V lookup: CDR1 KGHSH, CDR2 LQKENI. The DNA for the CDR3 is TGTGCCAGCTCACCCCGCACAGATACGCAGTATTTT. This translates into CASSPRTDTQYF.

The CDR3 DNA reads TGTGCCAGCAGTTCCCCTTATAGCAATCAGCCCCAGCATTTT. It codes for CASSSPYSNQPQHF. The genes are TRBV6-5 and TRBJ1-5; D is ambiguous. The germline gives CDR1 MNHEY, CDR2 SVGAGI. The CDR3 totals 14 residues. The V end was cut by 4 bases, the J end by 0 bases, with 7 bases between.

The V and J genes are TRBV7-8 and TRBJ1-5, with D maybe TRBD1 (5 bases). Per the germline V gene, CDR1 is SGHVS and CDR2 is FQNEAQ. This CDR3 comprises 14 residues. Between the trimmed V and J ends, which lost 2 bases and 5 bases, there was a span of 10 bases. In DNA form, the CDR3 reads TGTGCCAGCAGCTTAAAACTGGGGCATCAGCCCCAGCATTTT. This translates into CASSLKLGHQPQHF.

This clonotype showed up many times. This chain uses TRBV14 with TRBJ1-2, with no clear D. Germline V gives CDR1 SGHDN, CDR2 FVKESK. The CDR3 covers 12 residues. Trimming took off 4 bases at V and 5 bases at J, with 8 bases between the two ends. In nucleotides, the CDR3 is TGTGCCAGCAGCCTCCGGACTTATGGCTACACCTTC. It yields the protein CASSLRTYGYTF.

This clonotype was seen at least ten times. J is TRBJ1-4 and V is TRBV28; 7 positions match TRBD1. The J segment lost 4 bases and the V segment lost 5 bases, leaving 10 bases of the junction unmatched. Looked up from germline, CDR1 is MDHEN and CDR2 is SYDVKM. CDR3 length equals 16 residues. Here the CDR3 reads CASSPSVGTDNEKLFF. The CDR3 nucleotides are TGTGCCAGCAGTCCCTCGGTTGGGACAGATAATGAAAAACTGTTTTTT.

This clonotype was detected many times. The CDR3 loop reads CSARDITRGQAFF. The CDR3, as DNA: TGCAGTGCTAGAGATATCACAAGGGGACAAGCTTTCTTT. The chain is built from TRBV20-1 and TRBJ1-1, with TRBD1 as a possible D gene (5 bases). Trimming stripped 0 bases from V and 9 bases from J, with 14 bases between. The CDR3 spans 13 residues. Germline V gene lookup returns CDR1 DFQATT and CDR2 SNEGSKA (reference sequence).

This clonotype was counted many times. The chain joins TRBV9 to TRBJ1-6, with unresolved D. Trimming cost V 2 bases and J 10 bases, with 10 bases left between them. The CDR3 covers 13 residues. From germline, CDR1 is SGDLS and CDR2 YYNGEE. CDR3 amino acids: CASSVGQASPLHF. The CDR3 region has the DNA TGTGCCAGCAGCGTGGGCCAGGCCTCACCCCTCCACTTT.

This clonotype was picked up many times. V usage is TRBV27 and J usage is TRBJ2-2, with 8 bases fitting TRBD1. V shed 5 bases, J shed 6 bases, and the junction held 5 bases outside the gene matches. The CDR3 is made up of 14 amino acids. CDR1 is MNHEY, CDR2 SMNVEV, per germline (reference sequence). The CDR3, as DNA: TGTGCCAGCAGTGGAAGACAGGGGTCCGGGGAGCTGTTTTTT. Amino acid sequence: CASSGRQGSGELFF.

This clonotype came up many times. The J gene is TRBJ2-7, the V gene TRBV12-3 or TRBV12-4, with D perhaps TRBD2 (5 bases). This CDR3 is built from 13 residues. The V gene lost 5 bases and the J gene lost 6 bases, with 14 bases spanning the gap. The CDR3 DNA follows: TGTGCCAGCAGTCAAGGCTGGGGAGCCGAGCAGTACTTC. It yields the protein CASSQGWGAEQYF.

The table lists this clonotype with a few counts. The rearrangement uses TRBV9 and TRBJ1-6, with D tentatively TRBD1 (6 bases). The CDR3 sequence is 15 residues long. Trimming left V 4 bases short and J 6 bases short, with 14 bases between. The germline V gene encodes CDR1 SGDLS and CDR2 YYNGEE. CDR3 in DNA: TGTGCCAGCAGCCCGCGGGGGCTAGTTAATTCACCCCTCCACTTT. Protein product: CASSPRGLVNSPLHF.